The T cell receptor (beta chain) described here comes from a study of glioma-infiltrating T cells after dendritic cell vaccination. Study information: At biweekly intervals, patients got three intradermal dendritic cell vaccine injections.

Sequenced by immunoSEQ multiplex PCR; TCRdb stores in-frame clones only, minus some. Among tens of thousands of clones listed, around 83% were seen once. Germline V lookup: CDR1 MNHEY, CDR2 SMNVEV (reference sequence). The CDR3 runs 18 residues. After removal of 3 bases from V and 1 base from J, the junction contained 8 bases not matched to a gene. The sample's time point: after dendritic cell vaccination, including at tumor progression/relapse. The rearrangement joins TRBV27 to TRBJ2-6; 8 nucleotides match TRBD1. This material consisted of blood, taken after dendritic cell vaccination. The TCR sequence derives from a human donor with glioblastoma. CDR3 loop: CASSFGGTGLSGANVLTF. The CDR3 nucleotides read TGTGCCAGCAGTTTCGGCGGGACAGGCCTTTCTGGGGCCAACGTCCTGACTTTC.